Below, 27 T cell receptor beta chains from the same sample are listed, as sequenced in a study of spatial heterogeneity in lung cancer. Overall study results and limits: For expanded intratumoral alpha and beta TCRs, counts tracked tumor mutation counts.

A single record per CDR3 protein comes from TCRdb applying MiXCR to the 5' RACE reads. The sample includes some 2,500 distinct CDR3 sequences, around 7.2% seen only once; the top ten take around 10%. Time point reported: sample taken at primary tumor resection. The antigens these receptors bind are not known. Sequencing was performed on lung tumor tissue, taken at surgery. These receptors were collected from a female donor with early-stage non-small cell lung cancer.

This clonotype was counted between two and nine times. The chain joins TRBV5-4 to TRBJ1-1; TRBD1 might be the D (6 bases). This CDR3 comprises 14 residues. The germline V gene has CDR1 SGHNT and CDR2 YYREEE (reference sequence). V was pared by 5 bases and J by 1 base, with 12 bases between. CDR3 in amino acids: CASSYPTGNTEAFF. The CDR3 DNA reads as TGTGCCAGCAGTTACCCGACAGGGAACACTGAAGCTTTCTTT.

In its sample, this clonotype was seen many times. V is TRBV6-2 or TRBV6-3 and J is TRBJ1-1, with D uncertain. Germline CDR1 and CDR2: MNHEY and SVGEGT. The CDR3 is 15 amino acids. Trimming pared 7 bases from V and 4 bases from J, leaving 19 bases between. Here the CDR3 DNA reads TGTGCCAGCAAACCTACGAGCTCGAACCCCACTGAAGCTTTCTTT. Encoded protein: CASKPTSSNPTEAFF.

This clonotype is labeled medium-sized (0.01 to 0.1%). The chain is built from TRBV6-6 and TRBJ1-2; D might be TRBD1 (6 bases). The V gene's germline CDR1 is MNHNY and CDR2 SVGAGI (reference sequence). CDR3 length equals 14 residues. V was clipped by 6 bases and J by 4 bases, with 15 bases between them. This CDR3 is CASSHGTSFYGYTF. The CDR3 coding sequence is TGTGCCAGCAGCCACGGGACATCCTTCTATGGCTACACCTTC.

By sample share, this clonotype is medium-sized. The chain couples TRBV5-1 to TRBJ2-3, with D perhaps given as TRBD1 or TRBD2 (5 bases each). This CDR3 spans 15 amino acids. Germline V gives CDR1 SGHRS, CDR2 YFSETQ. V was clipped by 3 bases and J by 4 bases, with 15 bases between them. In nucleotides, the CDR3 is TGCGCCAGCAGCTCCACCAGCCGAGGGGCAGATACGCAGTATTTT. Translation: CASSSTSRGADTQYF.

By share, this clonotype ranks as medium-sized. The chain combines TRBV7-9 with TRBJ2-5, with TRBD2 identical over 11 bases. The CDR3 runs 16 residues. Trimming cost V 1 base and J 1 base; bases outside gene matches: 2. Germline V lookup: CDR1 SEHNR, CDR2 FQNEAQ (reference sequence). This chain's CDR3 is CASSLGTSGPQETQYF. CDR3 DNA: TGTGCCAGCAGCTTAGGGACTAGCGGGCCCCAAGAGACCCAGTACTTC.

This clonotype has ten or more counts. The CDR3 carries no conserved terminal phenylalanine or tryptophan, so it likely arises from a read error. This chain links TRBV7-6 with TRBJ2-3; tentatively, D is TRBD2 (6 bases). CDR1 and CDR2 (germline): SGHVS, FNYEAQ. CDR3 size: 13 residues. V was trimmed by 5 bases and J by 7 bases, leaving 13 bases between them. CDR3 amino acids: CASSPRLVNTQYY. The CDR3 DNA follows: TGTGCCAGCAGCCCCCGACTAGTGAATACGCAGTATTAT.

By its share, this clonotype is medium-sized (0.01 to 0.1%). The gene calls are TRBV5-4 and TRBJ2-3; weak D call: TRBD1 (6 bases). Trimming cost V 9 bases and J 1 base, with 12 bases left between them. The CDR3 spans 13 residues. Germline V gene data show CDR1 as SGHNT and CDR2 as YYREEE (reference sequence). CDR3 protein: CATRDIGTDTQYF. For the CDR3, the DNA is TGTGCCACCCGGGACATTGGCACAGATACGCAGTATTTT.

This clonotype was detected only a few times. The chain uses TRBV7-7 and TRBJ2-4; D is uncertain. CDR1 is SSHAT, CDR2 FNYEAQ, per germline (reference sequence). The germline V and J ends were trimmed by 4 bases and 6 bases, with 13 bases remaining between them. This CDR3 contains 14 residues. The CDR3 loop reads CASSSGRRLNIQYF. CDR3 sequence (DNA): TGTGCCAGCAGCTCAGGCAGACGGTTAAACATTCAGTACTTC. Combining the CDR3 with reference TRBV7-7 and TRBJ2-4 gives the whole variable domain GAGVSQSPRYKVTKRGQDVTLRCDPISSHATLYWYQQALGQGPEFLTYFNYEAQPDKSGLPSDRFSAERPEGSISTLTIQRTEQRDSAMYRCASSSGRRLNIQYFGAGTRLSVL.

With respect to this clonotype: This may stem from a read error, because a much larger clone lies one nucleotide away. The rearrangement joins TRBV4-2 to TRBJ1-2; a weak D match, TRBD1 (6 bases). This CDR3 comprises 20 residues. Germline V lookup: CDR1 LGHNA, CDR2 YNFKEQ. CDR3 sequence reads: CVSSQGGGGGQPLANYGYIF. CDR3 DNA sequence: TGTGTCAGCAGCCAAGGAGGGGGAGGCGGACAGCCTTTAGCTAACTATGGCTACATCTTC.

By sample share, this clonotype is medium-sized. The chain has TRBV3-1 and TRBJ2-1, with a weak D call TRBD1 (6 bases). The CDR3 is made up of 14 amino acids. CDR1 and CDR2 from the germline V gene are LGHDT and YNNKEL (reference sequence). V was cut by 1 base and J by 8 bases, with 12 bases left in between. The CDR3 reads CASSQGQGIYEQFF. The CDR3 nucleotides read TGTGCCAGCAGCCAAGGTCAGGGGATCTATGAGCAGTTCTTC.

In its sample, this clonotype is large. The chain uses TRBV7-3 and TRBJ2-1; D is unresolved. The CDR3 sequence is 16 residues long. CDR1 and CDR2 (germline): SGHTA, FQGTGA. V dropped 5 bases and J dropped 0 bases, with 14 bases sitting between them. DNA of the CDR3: TGTGCCAGCAGCCCCCCGGCTGCGAGCTCCTACAATGAGCAGTTCTTC. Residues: CASSPPAASSYNEQFF.

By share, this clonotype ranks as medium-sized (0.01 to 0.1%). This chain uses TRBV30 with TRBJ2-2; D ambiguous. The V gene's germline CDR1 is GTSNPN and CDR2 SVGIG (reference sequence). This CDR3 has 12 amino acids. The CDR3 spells CAMTRYTGELFF. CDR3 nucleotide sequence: TGTGCAATGACACGATACACCGGGGAGCTGTTTTTT.

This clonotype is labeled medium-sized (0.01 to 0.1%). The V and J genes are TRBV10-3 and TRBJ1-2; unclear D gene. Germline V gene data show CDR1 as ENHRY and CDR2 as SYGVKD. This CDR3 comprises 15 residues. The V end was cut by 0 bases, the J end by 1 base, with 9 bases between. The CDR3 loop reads CAISESEGYNYGYTF. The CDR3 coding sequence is TGTGCCATCAGTGAGTCGGAGGGTTATAACTATGGCTACACCTTC.

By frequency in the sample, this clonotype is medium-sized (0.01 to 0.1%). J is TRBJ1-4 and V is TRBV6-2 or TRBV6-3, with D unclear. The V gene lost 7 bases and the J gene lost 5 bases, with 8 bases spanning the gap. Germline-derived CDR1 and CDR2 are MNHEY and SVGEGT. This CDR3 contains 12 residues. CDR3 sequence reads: CASNSANEKLFF. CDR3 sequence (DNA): TGTGCCAGCAACAGCGCGAATGAAAAACTGTTTTTT.

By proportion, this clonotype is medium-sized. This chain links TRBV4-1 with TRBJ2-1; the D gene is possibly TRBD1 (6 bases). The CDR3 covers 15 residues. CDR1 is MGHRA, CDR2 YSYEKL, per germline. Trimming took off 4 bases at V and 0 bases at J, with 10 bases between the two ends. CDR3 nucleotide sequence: TGCGCCAGCAGCCGACAGGAGAGCTCCTACAATGAGCAGTTCTTC. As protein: CASSRQESSYNEQFF.

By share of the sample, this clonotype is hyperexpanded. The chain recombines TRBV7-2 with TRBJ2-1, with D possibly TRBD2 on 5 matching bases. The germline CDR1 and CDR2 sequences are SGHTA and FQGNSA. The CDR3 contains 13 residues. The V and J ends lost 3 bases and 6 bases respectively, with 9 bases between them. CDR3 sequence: CASSFSGGNEQFF. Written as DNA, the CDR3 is TGTGCCAGCAGCTTCTCCGGAGGCAATGAGCAGTTCTTC. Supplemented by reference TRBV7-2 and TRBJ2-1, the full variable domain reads GAGVSQSPSNKVTEKGKDVELRCDPISGHTALYWYRQSLGQGLEFLIYFQGNSAPDKSGLPSDRFSAERTGGSVSTLTIQRTQQEDSAVYLCASSFSGGNEQFFGPGTRLTVL.

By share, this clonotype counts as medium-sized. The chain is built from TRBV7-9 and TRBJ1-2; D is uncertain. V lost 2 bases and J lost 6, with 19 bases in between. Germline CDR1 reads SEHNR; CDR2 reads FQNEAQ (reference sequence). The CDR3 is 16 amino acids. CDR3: CASSLFEPTLPNGYTF. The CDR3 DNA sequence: TGTGCCAGCAGCTTATTTGAACCGACTTTACCGAATGGCTACACCTTC.

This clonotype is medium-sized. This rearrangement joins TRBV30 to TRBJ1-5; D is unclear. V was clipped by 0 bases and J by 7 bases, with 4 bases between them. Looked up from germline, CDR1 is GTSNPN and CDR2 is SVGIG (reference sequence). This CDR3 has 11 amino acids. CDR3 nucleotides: TGTGCCTGGAGTGTCGGGCAGCCCCAGCATTTT. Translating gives CAWSVGQPQHF.

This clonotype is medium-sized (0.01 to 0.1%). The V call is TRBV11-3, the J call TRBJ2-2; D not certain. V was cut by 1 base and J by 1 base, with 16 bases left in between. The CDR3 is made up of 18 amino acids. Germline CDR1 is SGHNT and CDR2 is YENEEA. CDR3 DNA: TGTGCCAGCAGCTTAGGTCCCCAGCTATCGAAGAACACCGGGGAGCTGTTTTTT. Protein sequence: CASSLGPQLSKNTGELFF.

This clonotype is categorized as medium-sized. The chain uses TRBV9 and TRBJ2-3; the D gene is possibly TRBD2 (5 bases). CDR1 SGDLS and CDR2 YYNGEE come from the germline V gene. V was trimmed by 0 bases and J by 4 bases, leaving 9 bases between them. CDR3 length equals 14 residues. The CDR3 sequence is CASSVVSEADTQYF. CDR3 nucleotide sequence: TGTGCCAGCAGCGTAGTTAGCGAGGCAGATACGCAGTATTTT.

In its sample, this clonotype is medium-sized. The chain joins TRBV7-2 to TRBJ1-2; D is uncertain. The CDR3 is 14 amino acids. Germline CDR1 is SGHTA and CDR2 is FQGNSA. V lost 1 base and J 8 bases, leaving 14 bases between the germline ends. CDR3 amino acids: CASSLGRPQQGYTF. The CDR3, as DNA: TGTGCCAGCAGCTTAGGGCGACCCCAGCAAGGCTACACCTTC.

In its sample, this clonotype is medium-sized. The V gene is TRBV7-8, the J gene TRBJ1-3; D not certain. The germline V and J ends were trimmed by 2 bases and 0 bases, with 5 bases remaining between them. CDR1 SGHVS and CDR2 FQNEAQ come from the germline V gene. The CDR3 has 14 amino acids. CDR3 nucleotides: TGTGCCAGCAGCTTATCCAACTCTGGAAACACCATATATTTT. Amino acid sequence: CASSLSNSGNTIYF. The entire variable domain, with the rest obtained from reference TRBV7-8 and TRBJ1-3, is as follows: GAGVSQSPRYKVAKRGQDVALRCDPISGHVSLFWYQQALGQGPEFLTYFQNEAQLDKSGLPSDRFFAERPEGSVSTLKIQRTQQEDSAVYLCASSLSNSGNTIYFGEGSWLTVV.

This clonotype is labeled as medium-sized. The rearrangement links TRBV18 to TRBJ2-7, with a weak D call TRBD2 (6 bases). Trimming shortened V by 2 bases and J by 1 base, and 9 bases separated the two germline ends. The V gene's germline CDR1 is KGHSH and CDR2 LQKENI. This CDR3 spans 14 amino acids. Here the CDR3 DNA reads TGTGCCAGCTCACCAAGCGGGTTTTCCTACGAGCAGTACTTC. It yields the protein CASSPSGFSYEQYF.

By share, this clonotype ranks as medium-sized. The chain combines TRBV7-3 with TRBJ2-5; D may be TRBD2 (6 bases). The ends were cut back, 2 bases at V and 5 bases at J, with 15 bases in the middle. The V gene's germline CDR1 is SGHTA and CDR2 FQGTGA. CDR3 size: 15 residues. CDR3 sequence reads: CASSLGGTSGETQYF. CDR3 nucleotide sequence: TGTGCCAGCAGCTTAGGGGGGACGAGTGGCGAGACCCAGTACTTC.

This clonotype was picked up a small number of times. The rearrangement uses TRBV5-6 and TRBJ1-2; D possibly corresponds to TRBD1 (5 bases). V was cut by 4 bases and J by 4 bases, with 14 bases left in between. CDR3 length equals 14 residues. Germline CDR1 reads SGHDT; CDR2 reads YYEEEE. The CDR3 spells CASSPRPDSYGYTF. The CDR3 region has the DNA TGTGCCAGCAGCCCCCGACCTGACAGCTATGGCTACACCTTC.

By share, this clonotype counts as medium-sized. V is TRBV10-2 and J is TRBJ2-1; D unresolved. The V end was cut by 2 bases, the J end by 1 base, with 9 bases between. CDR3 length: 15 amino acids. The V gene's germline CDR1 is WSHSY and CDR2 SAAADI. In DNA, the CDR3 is TGCGCCAGCAGTGAGGGTTCGGCTTCCTACAATGAGCAGTTCTTC. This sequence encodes CASSEGSASYNEQFF.

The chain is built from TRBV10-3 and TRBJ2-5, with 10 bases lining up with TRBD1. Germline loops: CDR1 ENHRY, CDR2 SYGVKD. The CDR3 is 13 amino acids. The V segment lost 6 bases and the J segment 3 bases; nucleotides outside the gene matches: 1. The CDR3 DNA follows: TGTGCCATCAGGGGGACAGGGGAAGAGACCCAGTACTTC. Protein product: CAIRGTGEETQYF.